One and the same sample provided the 12 T cell receptor beta chains below, sequenced in a study of cytomegalovirus exposure and HLA in healthy donors. Amplification used 60 Vbeta primers and 13 Jbeta primers. Only in-frame clones appear in the TCRdb table, and some are missing; sequencing was by immunoSEQ multiplex PCR. The profile shows just over 200,000 clones, around four fifths of them singletons. Sequences were obtained from PBMCs. These receptors all come from a woman aged 40 to 50 in good health and CMV-seronegative.

The genes are TRBV19 and TRBJ2-7; D is unclear. Germline CDR1 reads LNHDA; CDR2 reads SQIVND (reference sequence). V was shortened by 2 bases and J by 0 bases, with 8 bases between the two germline ends. The CDR3 spans 14 residues. The CDR3 reads CASSINSGSYEQYF. The CDR3 nucleotides read TGTGCCAGTAGTATAAACTCAGGCTCCTACGAGCAGTACTTC.

The gene calls are TRBV18 and TRBJ2-7, with 8 bases identical to TRBD2. This CDR3 spans 15 amino acids. Losses at the gene ends were 2 bases for V and 4 bases for J; bases not matched to a gene: 7. Per the germline V gene, CDR1 is KGHSH and CDR2 is LQKENI. CDR3 region: CASSPGISGSYEQYF. The CDR3 DNA reads TGTGCCAGCTCACCAGGTATCAGCGGGAGTTACGAGCAGTACTTC.

Only one count was recorded for this clone. J is TRBJ1-2 and V is TRBV5-1; 9 nucleotides match TRBD1. This CDR3 is built from 15 residues. Trimming removed 4 bases from V and 1 base from J; junction bases left unmatched: 5. Germline CDR1 reads SGHRS; CDR2 reads YFSETQ. The CDR3 nucleotides are TGCGCCAGCAGCCCCGGGACAGGGAATAACTATGGCTACACCTTC. Translation gives CASSPGTGNNYGYTF.

This clone was seen just once. The chain couples TRBV29-1 to TRBJ2-5; 7 bases line up with TRBD1. There are 12 residues in the CDR3. From germline, CDR1 is SQVTM and CDR2 ANQGSEA. J was trimmed by 5 bases and V by 7 bases; bases with no gene match: 7. CDR3 DNA sequence: TGCAGCGGAGGGGGCTTCCGCGAGACCCAGTACTTC. Translating gives CSGGGFRETQYF.

The chain recombines TRBV18 with TRBJ1-4, with D possibly matching TRBD1 (5 bases). Trimming took 6 bases from V and 6 from J, leaving 14 bases between them. Germline values: CDR1 KGHSH, CDR2 LQKENI. The CDR3 runs to 14 residues. DNA of the CDR3: TGTGCCAGCTCCGACAGAAGGGGATATGAAAAACTGTTTTTT. This encodes CASSDRRGYEKLFF. The full variable domain, with the rest looked up from reference TRBV18 and TRBJ1-4, is NAGVMQNPRHLVRRRGQEARLRCSPMKGHSHVYWYRQLPEEGLKFMVYLQKENIIDESGMPKERFSAEFPKEGPSILRIQQVVRGDSAAYFCASSDRRGYEKLFFGSGTQLSVL.

This chain joins TRBV11-3 and TRBJ2-2, with TRBD1 matching 8 bases. The CDR3 has 16 residues. Unmatched junction bases numbered 5, after V lost 5 bases and J lost 0 bases. Germline CDR1 is SGHNT and CDR2 is YENEEA. The CDR3: CASSRGQGSNTGELFF. The CDR3 nucleotides are TGTGCCAGCAGCAGAGGACAGGGATCGAACACCGGGGAGCTGTTTTTT.

J is TRBJ2-1 and V is TRBV25-1; TRBD1 is a possible D gene (5 bases). This CDR3 region has 15 residues. Germline CDR1 is MGHDK and CDR2 is SYGVNS. V lost 9 bases and J 10 bases, leaving 25 bases between the germline ends. This chain's CDR3 is CASTRPGLGKDEQFF. In nucleotides, the CDR3 is TGTGCCAGTACCCGCCCAGGGTTGGGGAAAGACGAGCAGTTCTTC.

This clone was detected once. This rearrangement joins TRBV9 to TRBJ2-2; unclear D gene. Germline-derived CDR1 and CDR2 are SGDLS and YYNGEE. V was cut by 1 base and J by 6 bases, with 13 bases left in between. The CDR3 sequence is 15 residues long. Here the CDR3 DNA reads TGTGCCAGCAGCGTATTATCCGGGTCGGCCGGGGAGCTGTTTTTT. It encodes CASSVLSGSAGELFF.

This clone was detected only once. This chain links TRBV13 with TRBJ2-2; 13 bases map to TRBD2. Germline assignment: CDR1 PRHDT and CDR2 FYEKMQ (reference sequence). V shed 3 bases, J shed 4 bases, and the junction held 2 bases outside the gene matches. The CDR3 has 16 amino acids. The CDR3 coding sequence is TGTGCCAGCAGCTTGGGACTAGCGGGACCCACCGGGGAGCTGTTTTTT. As protein: CASSLGLAGPTGELFF.

V and J are TRBV28 and TRBJ1-2, with TRBD1 matching 8 bases. CDR1 is MDHEN, CDR2 SYDVKM, per germline. J gave up 5 bases and V 6 bases, and 14 bases lay outside the gene matches. The CDR3 loop spans 16 amino acids. This chain's CDR3 is CASRRTGRGDFYGYTF. CDR3 nucleotide sequence: TGTGCCAGCAGGCGGACAGGGAGAGGGGACTTTTATGGCTACACCTTC.

The chain employs TRBV7-9 and TRBJ1-4, with a possible D match to TRBD1 (5 bases). The CDR3 totals 16 residues. Trimming shortened V by 0 bases and J by 5 bases, and 13 bases separated the two germline ends. The germline V gene has CDR1 SEHNR and CDR2 FQNEAQ (reference sequence). The CDR3 DNA sequence: TGTGCCAGCAGCTTAGCGGTTTGGGGGGAAAATGAAAAACTGTTTTTT. Residues: CASSLAVWGENEKLFF.

The J gene is TRBJ2-7, the V gene TRBV6-5; D is perhaps TRBD1 (6 bases). CDR3 length: 14 residues. Germline values: CDR1 MNHEY, CDR2 SVGAGI. V was clipped by 5 bases and J by 5 bases, with 16 bases between them. Written as DNA, the CDR3 is TGTGCCAGCAGTCTCAAGGACAGCGATGACGAGCAGTACTTC. This codes for CASSLKDSDDEQYF.